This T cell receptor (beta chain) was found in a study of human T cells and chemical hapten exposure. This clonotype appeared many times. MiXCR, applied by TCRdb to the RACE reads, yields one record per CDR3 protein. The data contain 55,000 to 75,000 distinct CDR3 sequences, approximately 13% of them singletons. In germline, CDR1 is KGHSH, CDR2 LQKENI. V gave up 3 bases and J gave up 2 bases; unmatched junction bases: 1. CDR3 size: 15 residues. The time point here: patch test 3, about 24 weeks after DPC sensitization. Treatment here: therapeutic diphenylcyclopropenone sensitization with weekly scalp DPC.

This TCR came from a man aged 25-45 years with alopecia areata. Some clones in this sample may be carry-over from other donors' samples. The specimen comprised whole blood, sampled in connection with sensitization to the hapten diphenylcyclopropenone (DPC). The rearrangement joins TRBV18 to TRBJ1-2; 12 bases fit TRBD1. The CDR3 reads CASSPGTGGNYGYTF. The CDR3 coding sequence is TGTGCCAGCTCACCCGGGACAGGGGGCAACTATGGCTACACCTTC.